The 25 T cell receptor beta chains presented below share a single source sample, sequenced in a study of vaccination and CD4 T cells after COVID-19. Oncomine TCR Beta short-read sequencing was applied to DNA from cultured CD4+ T cells. From the PCR reads, TCRdb called clonotypes with MiXCR, one entry per CDR3 protein. This table has approximately 11,000 distinct CDR3 sequences, approximately 50% appearing once. Treatment here: roughly ten-day PBMC culture with coronavirus spike peptide pools or control peptides (ViraFEST assay). No cognate antigen is known for these TCRs. The sequenced sample was CD4+ T cells from blood, cultured in vitro. All receptors come from a human donor who had recovered from COVID-19.

V is TRBV11-2 and J is TRBJ2-7; 7 bases align to TRBD2. The CDR3 is 13 residues long. The germline gives CDR1 SGHAT, CDR2 FQNNGV. V lost 1 base to trimming and J lost 6 bases; unmatched junction nucleotides: 3. Written as DNA, the CDR3 is TGTGCCAGCAGCTTAGTGGGAGGGTTCGAGCAGTACTTC. It is translated as CASSLVGGFEQYF.

CDR3 sequence reads: CASSFEGAVQPQHF. The CDR3 region has the DNA TGTGCCAGTAGTTTTGAGGGGGCAGTTCAGCCCCAGCATTTT. The rearrangement joins TRBV19 to TRBJ1-5, with 7 bases fitting TRBD1. In germline, CDR1 is LNHDA, CDR2 SQIVND (reference sequence). CDR3 length: 14 residues. Unmatched junction bases numbered 7, after V lost 5 bases and J lost 6 bases.

The chain has TRBV7-7 and TRBJ2-7; 8 bases are a match to TRBD1. V was clipped by 1 base and J by 5 bases; unmatched bases: 4. The germline CDR1 and CDR2 sequences are SSHAT and FNYEAQ (reference sequence). This CDR3 has 14 residues. The CDR3 is CASSLGTGLDEQYF. Here the CDR3 DNA reads TGTGCCAGCAGCTTAGGGACAGGGCTCGACGAGCAGTACTTC.

The rearrangement joins TRBV19 to TRBJ1-2; TRBD1 matches at 10 bases. This CDR3 is built from 17 residues. Per germline, CDR1 LNHDA and CDR2 SQIVND (reference sequence). With 5 bases clipped from V and 0 bases from J, the junction kept 9 bases outside the gene matches. CDR3 loop: CASSPQTGGPSNYGYTF. CDR3 DNA sequence: TGTGCCAGTAGTCCGCAGACAGGGGGCCCGTCTAACTATGGCTACACCTTC.

The sample holds a few counts of this clonotype. The chain uses TRBV7-2 and TRBJ1-2; D is perhaps TRBD1 (6 bases). V lost 5 bases to trimming and J lost 5 bases, with 18 bases between them. Germline V gene lookup returns CDR1 SGHTA and CDR2 FQGNSA. CDR3 length equals 15 residues. This CDR3 is CASSLTTGQKYGYTF. The CDR3 nucleotides read TGTGCCAGCAGCCTAACGACTGGACAGAAATATGGCTACACCTTC.

Only a few counts were recorded for this clonotype. The chain joins TRBV7-2 to TRBJ2-3; D unresolved. This CDR3 has 12 amino acids. Deletions cut 5 bases from V and 4 bases from J, with 7 bases between. Germline assignment: CDR1 SGHTA and CDR2 FQGNSA. CDR3 in DNA: TGTGCCAGCAGCCCCTTGGCAGATACGCAGTATTTT. It is translated as CASSPLADTQYF.

In DNA form, the CDR3 reads TGTGCCAGTAGTATAGATCGACCCCCGAACACTGAAGCTTTCTTT. Protein product: CASSIDRPPNTEAFF. The chain has TRBV19 and TRBJ1-1, with unresolved D. The V end lost 0 bases, the J end lost 1 base, and 9 bases lay between the germline ends. CDR1 LNHDA and CDR2 SQIVND come from the germline V gene (reference sequence). The CDR3 has 15 residues.

A single count supports this clonotype. This chain joins TRBV6-1 and TRBJ2-1, with a possible D match to TRBD1 (6 bases). Trimming stripped 6 bases from V and 0 bases from J, with 6 bases between. Germline CDR1 is MNHNS and CDR2 is SASEGT. This CDR3 spans 13 amino acids. CDR3: CASRDSSYNEQFF. In nucleotides, the CDR3 is TGTGCCAGCAGGGACAGCTCCTACAATGAGCAGTTCTTC.

The gene calls are TRBV2 and TRBJ2-3; 8 bases align to TRBD2. V lost 6 bases and J lost 2; bases outside the gene matches: 16. The CDR3 consists of 18 residues. Germline V gene lookup returns CDR1 SNHLY and CDR2 FYNNEI. The CDR3 here is CASRGWAGGVSDTDTQYF. CDR3 DNA: TGTGCCAGCAGGGGATGGGCGGGGGGTGTTAGCGACACAGATACGCAGTATTTT.

The CDR3 reads CASSNRGRGTEAFF. In DNA, the CDR3 is TGTGCCAGTAGTAACAGGGGAAGAGGCACTGAAGCTTTCTTT. The chain uses TRBV19 and TRBJ1-1; 7 nucleotides line up with TRBD1. From germline, CDR1 is LNHDA and CDR2 SQIVND (reference sequence). CDR3 length: 14 amino acids. V was clipped by 4 bases and J by 4 bases; unmatched bases: 6.

The genes are TRBV15 and TRBJ1-1; D remains unclear. V was cut by 0 bases and J by 4 bases, with 18 bases left in between. The CDR3 spans 17 residues. Per the germline V gene, CDR1 is LNHNV and CDR2 is YYDKDF (reference sequence). The CDR3 loop reads CATSREITLTGPTEAFF. CDR3 sequence (DNA): TGTGCCACCAGCAGAGAAATTACACTGACTGGGCCCACTGAAGCTTTCTTT.

J is TRBJ1-6 and V is TRBV18; TRBD1 is a possible D gene (5 bases). Per the germline V gene, CDR1 is KGHSH and CDR2 is LQKENI. This CDR3 has 14 amino acids. Trimming took off 3 bases at V and 7 bases at J, with 10 bases between the two ends. The chain's CDR3 is CASSPDTLNSPLHF. DNA of the CDR3: TGTGCCAGCTCACCGGACACTCTAAATTCACCCCTCCACTTT.

Only one count was recorded for this clonotype. The V call is TRBV20-1, the J call TRBJ2-1; TRBD1 or TRBD2 may be the D gene (6 bases each). V was clipped by 2 bases and J by 5 bases, with 16 bases between them. The CDR3 totals 15 residues. Germline lookup yields CDR1 DFQATT and CDR2 SNEGSKA (reference sequence). CDR3 sequence: CSARIWGAANNEQFF. The CDR3 DNA sequence: TGCAGTGCTAGAATCTGGGGGGCAGCGAACAATGAGCAGTTCTTC.

The rearrangement joins TRBV12-3 or TRBV12-4 to TRBJ2-1, with TRBD2 matching over 7 bases. The CDR3 contains 17 residues. The V and J ends lost 5 bases and 7 bases, in that order; junction bases with no gene match: 17. CDR3 residues: CASSPTLDRGRRNEQFF. CDR3 DNA: TGTGCCAGCAGTCCTACCTTAGATCGCGGGAGAAGAAATGAGCAGTTCTTC.

This clonotype was counted between two and nine times. The chain links TRBV24-1 to TRBJ1-1; 8 bases are shared with TRBD1. Germline values: CDR1 KGHDR, CDR2 SFDVKD. This CDR3 region has 12 residues. V trimming: 12 bases; J trimming: 3 bases; junction bases outside the gene matches: 5. CDR3 sequence (DNA): TGTGCCGCTCAGACAGGGGACACTGAAGCTTTCTTT. Translated, it gives CAAQTGDTEAFF.

V is TRBV10-3 and J is TRBJ2-5; 10 bases are a match to TRBD2. The germline V gene encodes CDR1 ENHRY and CDR2 SYGVKD. The CDR3 is 15 residues long. V shed 0 bases and J 6 bases; nucleotides not matched to a gene: 4. The CDR3 loop reads CAISESSGGGKTQYF. In nucleotides, the CDR3 is TGTGCCATCAGTGAGTCAAGCGGGGGGGGAAAGACCCAGTACTTC.

The chain joins TRBV4-1 to TRBJ1-5; D is uncertain. Germline V CDR1 and CDR2: MGHRA, YSYEKL. The length of the CDR3 is 16 residues. The V end lost 1 base, the J end lost 3 bases, and 13 bases lay between the germline ends. The DNA for the CDR3 is TGCGCCAGCAGCCAAGGTGTAGGAAGATACAATCAGCCCCAGCATTTT. The encoded protein is CASSQGVGRYNQPQHF.

The chain is built from TRBV24-1 and TRBJ1-2; D unclear. Germline CDR1 reads KGHDR; CDR2 reads SFDVKD. V was trimmed by 4 bases and J by 0 bases, leaving 14 bases between them. The CDR3 spans 16 residues. The CDR3 loop reads CATSEGIGLANYGYTF. The CDR3 coding sequence is TGTGCCACCAGTGAAGGGATCGGTTTGGCTAACTATGGCTACACCTTC.

The genes are TRBV20-1 and TRBJ2-3; TRBD2 matches at 11 bases. The CDR3 runs 16 residues. The V gene's germline CDR1 is DFQATT and CDR2 SNEGSKA (reference sequence). V shed 0 bases, J shed 8 bases, and the junction held 10 bases outside the gene matches. The CDR3 protein is CSARDRLAGFLSTQYF. CDR3 in DNA: TGCAGTGCTAGAGATAGACTAGCGGGATTCCTTAGTACGCAGTATTTT.

V and J are TRBV9 and TRBJ1-6; TRBD1 matches 10 bases. The germline V gene encodes CDR1 SGDLS and CDR2 YYNGEE. This CDR3 is 15 amino acids long. Trimming cost V 3 bases and J 8 bases; bases outside gene matches: 5. CDR3 nucleotide sequence: TGTGCCAGCAGCGGGACCGGGACAGGGGATTCACCCCTCCACTTT. Translation: CASSGTGTGDSPLHF.

This clonotype came up a few times. The V call is TRBV7-2, the J call TRBJ2-2; D call uncertain. CDR3 size: 14 residues. V was shortened by 2 bases and J by 2 bases, with 6 bases between the two germline ends. Germline V gives CDR1 SGHTA, CDR2 FQGNSA. The CDR3 loop reads CASSLWGNTGELFF. CDR3 DNA sequence: TGTGCCAGCAGCTTATGGGGAAACACCGGGGAGCTGTTTTTT. Filled out from reference TRBV7-2 and TRBJ2-2, the complete variable domain reads GAGVSQSPSNKVTEKGKDVELRCDPISGHTALYWYRQSLGQGLEFLIYFQGNSAPDKSGLPSDRFSAERTGGSVSTLTIQRTQQEDSAVYLCASSLWGNTGELFFGEGSRLTVL.

This clonotype was counted a few times. The gene calls are TRBV7-6 and TRBJ2-3; D is unresolved. CDR3 length: 15 residues. Trimming removed 4 bases from V and 2 bases from J, with 13 bases in between. CDR1 is SGHVS, CDR2 FNYEAQ, per germline. The CDR3 DNA sequence: TGTGCCAGCAGCTCCGGCGGTGTTTTCACAGATACGCAGTATTTT. Residues: CASSSGGVFTDTQYF.

The chain combines TRBV20-1 with TRBJ2-1, with 7 nucleotides matching TRBD2. The CDR3 length is 17 residues. V shed 0 bases, J shed 2 bases, and the junction held 10 bases outside the gene matches. Germline V CDR1 and CDR2: DFQATT, SNEGSKA (reference sequence). The CDR3 loop reads CSARDGGRGTTYNEQFF. The CDR3 DNA is TGCAGTGCTAGAGATGGTGGGCGGGGGACCACCTACAATGAGCAGTTCTTC.

The genes are TRBV6-1 and TRBJ1-1; D is uncertain. V lost 5 bases and J 1 base, leaving 11 bases between the germline ends. Germline loops: CDR1 MNHNS, CDR2 SASEGT. The CDR3 length is 14 residues. CDR3 DNA sequence: TGTGCCAGCAGTACGCGGACCGGGAACACTGAAGCTTTCTTT. Translated, it gives CASSTRTGNTEAFF.

The chain links TRBV20-1 to TRBJ1-6; D unclear. CDR1 and CDR2 from the germline V gene are DFQATT and SNEGSKA (reference sequence). Trimming cost V 0 bases and J 8 bases, with 5 bases left between them. The CDR3 extends over 12 amino acids. The CDR3 loop is CSARDLDSPLHF. The DNA of the CDR3 is TGCAGTGCTAGAGATCTGGATTCACCCCTCCACTTT.